This paragraph reports one T cell receptor (beta chain). This sample is drawn from a study of long-term antiretroviral therapy in people with HIV. Researchers report immunoSEQ v3.0 was run at survey level. Using immunoSEQ multiplex PCR, the repertoire was profiled, and TCRdb retains in-frame clones only, with some absent. In the table there are about 22,000 clones, approximately 82% of which are singletons. Germline V gene data show CDR1 as SGHAT and CDR2 as FQNNGV. This CDR3 spans 15 amino acids. With 2 bases removed from V and 1 base from J, the gap between germline ends came to 9 bases. The source of this sequence is a man aged 50 or older with HIV. The V gene is TRBV11-2, the J gene TRBJ1-5, with D possibly being TRBD1 (6 bases). Sample: unsorted PBMCs, taken at the start of antiretroviral therapy. The CDR3 region is CASSLSGQSNQPQHF. CDR3 sequence (DNA): TGTGCCAGCAGCTTAAGTGGACAGAGCAATCAGCCCCAGCATTTT.